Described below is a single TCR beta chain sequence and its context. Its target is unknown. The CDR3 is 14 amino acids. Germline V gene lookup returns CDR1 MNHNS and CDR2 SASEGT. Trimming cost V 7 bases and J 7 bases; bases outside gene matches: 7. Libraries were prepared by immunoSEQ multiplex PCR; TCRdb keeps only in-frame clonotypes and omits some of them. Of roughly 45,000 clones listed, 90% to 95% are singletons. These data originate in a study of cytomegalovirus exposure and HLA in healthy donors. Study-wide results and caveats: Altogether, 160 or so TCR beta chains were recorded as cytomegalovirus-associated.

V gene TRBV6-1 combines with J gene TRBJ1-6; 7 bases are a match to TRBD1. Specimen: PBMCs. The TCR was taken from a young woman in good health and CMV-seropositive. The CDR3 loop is CASNPGQTNSPLHF. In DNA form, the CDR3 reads TGTGCCAGCAACCCGGGACAGACAAATTCACCCCTCCACTTT.